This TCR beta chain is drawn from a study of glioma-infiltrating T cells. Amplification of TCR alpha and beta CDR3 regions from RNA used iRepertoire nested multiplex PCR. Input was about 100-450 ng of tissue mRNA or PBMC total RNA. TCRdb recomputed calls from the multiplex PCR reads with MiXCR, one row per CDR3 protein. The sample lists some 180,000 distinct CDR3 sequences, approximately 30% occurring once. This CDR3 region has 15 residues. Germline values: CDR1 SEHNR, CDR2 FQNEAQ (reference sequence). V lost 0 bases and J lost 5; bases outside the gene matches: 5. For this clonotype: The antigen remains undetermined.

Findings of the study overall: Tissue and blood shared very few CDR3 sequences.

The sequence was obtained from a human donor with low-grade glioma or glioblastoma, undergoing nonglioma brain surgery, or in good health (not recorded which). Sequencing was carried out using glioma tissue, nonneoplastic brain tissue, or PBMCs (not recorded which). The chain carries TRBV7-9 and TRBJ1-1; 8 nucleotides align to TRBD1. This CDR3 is CASSLAGQGFTEAFF. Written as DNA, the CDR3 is TGTGCCAGCAGCTTAGCTGGACAGGGCTTTACTGAAGCTTTCTTT.